The following is a TCR beta chain sequence with its context. This record comes from a study of CXCR3-negative and CXCR3-positive naive CD8 T cells. Study overall: Sequencing brought in about 135 million TRB reads altogether, and each library got about 1.5 +/- 0.3 million.

cDNA libraries for TRB were generated by 5' RACE incorporating UMI labels. TCRdb reanalyzed the 5' RACE reads and collapses them to one entry per CDR3 protein, without DNA. In total, the table holds about 130,000 distinct CDR3 sequences. The germline CDR1 and CDR2 sequences are SEHNR and FQNEAQ (reference sequence). This CDR3 is 14 amino acids long. The sample taken for sequencing was naive CXCR3- CD8+ T cells from blood. Subset defined: CD45RO-CCR7+CD27+CD95- naive CD8+ T cells lacking CXCR3 (TNR3-). This chain connects TRBV7-9 to TRBJ2-7; the D call from TCRdb, TRBD1, cannot be confirmed without DNA. The receptor was isolated from a human donor in good health. Some clones in this sample may be carry-over from other donors' samples. CDR3: CASSSAGGTGEQYF.